A single sample is the source of the 5 T cell receptor beta chains below, sequenced in a study of blood T cell repertoires in COVID-19. The protocol was immunoSEQ multiplex PCR, while the TCRdb copy is restricted to in-frame clones and leaves out a portion. There are hundreds of thousands of clones in the sample; 80% to 90% occur only once, and more than 0.8% lies in the top ten. The sequenced sample was PBMCs or T cells enriched from blood (not recorded which). Source of these receptors: a man between 18 and 29 years old who had recovered from COVID-19.

This clone was seen a single time. This CDR3 is CASSHQYEQYF. For the CDR3, the DNA is TGTGCCAGCAGCCACCAGTACGAGCAGTACTTC. The chain recombines TRBV14 with TRBJ2-7; D not resolved. With 3 bases removed from V and 4 bases from J, the gap between germline ends came to 4 bases. CDR1 SGHDN and CDR2 FVKESK come from the germline V gene. The CDR3 covers 11 residues.

The chain couples TRBV5-4 to TRBJ2-7; 9 bases line up with TRBD2. With V trimmed by 2 bases and J by 3 bases, 15 bases remained unmatched. Germline CDR1 and CDR2: SGHNT and YYREEE (reference sequence). The CDR3 is 18 residues long. The CDR3 nucleotides read TGTGCCAGCAGCTTTGGGACTAGCTCCCCCTGGGACTACTACGAGCAGTACTTC. Protein product: CASSFGTSSPWDYYEQYF.

The CDR3 loop reads CASSPGTFGDEQFF. For the CDR3, the DNA is TGTGCCAGCAGCCCCGGGACATTCGGGGATGAGCAGTTCTTC. The chain uses TRBV7-3 and TRBJ2-1; possibly TRBD1 for D (6 bases). Trimming took off 5 bases at V and 8 bases at J, with 16 bases between the two ends. Per germline, CDR1 SGHTA and CDR2 FQGTGA. The CDR3 has 14 amino acids.

With respect to this clone: At one boundary the junction diverges from the germline segment, which might be a read error. The rearrangement links TRBV20-1 to TRBJ2-1; D is possibly TRBD1 (6 bases). The CDR3 totals 11 residues. Germline V gene lookup returns CDR1 DFQATT and CDR2 SNEGSKA (reference sequence). The CDR3 loop reads CSARQDSIRVF. CDR3 in DNA: TGCAGTGCTAGACAGGACAGCATTCGGGTCTTC.

In this sample, this clone turned up once. The V call is TRBV11-2, the J call TRBJ1-4; D unresolved. The germline V and J ends were trimmed by 2 bases and 5 bases, with 3 bases remaining between them. The CDR3 loop spans 12 amino acids. The germline CDR1 and CDR2 sequences are SGHAT and FQNNGV. The CDR3 protein is CASSLLNEKLFF. The CDR3 coding sequence is TGTGCCAGCAGCTTATTAAATGAAAAACTGTTTTTT.